The subject of this entry is one T cell receptor (beta chain). This specimen belongs to a study of blood T cell repertoires in COVID-19. Study context: Both acute and convalescent COVID-19 samples were obtained from the United States, Italy and Spain. T cells, B-cell-depleted T cells, or PBMCs supplied cDNA or gDNA.

Trimming removed 4 bases at V and 6 bases at J, with 14 bases between. This CDR3 contains 15 residues. Germline V CDR1 and CDR2: SGHRS, YFSETQ. The authors' processing: Amplification with reference gene primers provided the estimates of nucleated cell counts. Profiling relied on immunoSEQ multiplex PCR, and the TCRdb table lists in-frame clones only, not all of them. V, J and clone size reflect that table, while D and trimming were determined from the DNA. The sample lists 150,000 to 200,000 clones; about four fifths were seen once. The chain uses TRBV5-1 and TRBJ1-6; a weak D match, TRBD1 (6 bases). Sequenced material: peripheral blood. This TCR was sampled from a woman in her sixties or seventies who had recovered from COVID-19. CDR3 DNA sequence: TGCGCCAGCAGCCGAGGGTTCAGGGGTAATTCACCCCTCCACTTT. Translation: CASSRGFRGNSPLHF.